One T cell receptor beta chain is described in this entry. This clonotype is characterized as medium-sized (0.01 to 0.1%). Per-base qualities were not stored, and no clone one base away is much larger. Sample treatment or condition, as interpreted from the label and publication: live attenuated yellow fever vaccine strain. A standard Ficoll-Paque protocol was used to isolate PBMCs from peripheral blood. The RNeasy Micro Kit was used to extract RNA from sorted memory subsets. Instrument on record: Illumina NovaSeq 6000. TCR cDNA was made using 5'RACE template switching, a step that added a universal primer site and unique molecular identifiers. cDNA synthesis was primed from both the TCR alpha and TCR beta constant segments. Libraries were amplified in two PCR steps, with sample barcodes and sequencing adapters added in the second step. Libraries were sequenced on Illumina HiSeq 2500 (2x100 bp) or NovaSeq (2x150 bp). The paper's data handling went like this. Reads were demultiplexed and collapsed into UMI consensus sequences with MIGEC, and V(D)J alignment was performed with MiXCR. Using edgeR on replicate PBMC samples, clonotypes were called vaccine-responding if FDR was below 0.01 and the log2 fold change was above 5 up to day 15. Bulk clonotypes were assigned CD4 or CD8 identity according to which sequenced CD4 or CD8 repertoire held them at higher abundance. Clonotype frequencies in memory subsets were weighted by FACS-sorted cell numbers to estimate each clone's distribution across memory phenotypes. TCRdb handled the public reads itself, with Q25 trimming in fastp and clone calling in MiXCR, and kept productive beta chains. Each entry is one CDR3 protein sequence, shown with its most common DNA and genes. It is TCRdb's table, rather than the study itself, that gives the V and J calls and clone size. This sample comprises about 14,000 distinct CDR3 sequences, 7.3% of them detected only once. 1.6% of the sample goes to the ten largest clones.

The sample belongs to a study of T cells after yellow fever vaccination (dated by TCRdb to 2018 to 2020). Looking at the study overall: Using CD3, CD45RA, CCR7 and CD95 staining, memory subsets (EM, EMRA, CM and Tscm) were sorted on a BD FACS Aria III. Bulk PBMC replicates and cell subsets were isolated from blood drawn at multiple timepoints before and after both primary and secondary immunization. Two healthy male donors, one aged 18 to 29 and one aged 30 to 40 years, made up the cohort. Sorting of memory subsets took place on days 0, 15 and 45 and at 18 months after primary vaccination, as well as on days 0, 15 and 45 after the 30-year booster. The SMART-Seq v4 Ultra Low Input RNA kit was used to prepare libraries from fractions with low cell numbers. To follow T-cell clones before and after primary and booster YFV17D yellow fever vaccination, bulk TCR alpha and beta repertoires were sequenced over time. Study-level results and caveats: Computational filtering was needed because FACS-sorted repertoires could contain abundant contaminating clonotypes from the bulk population. Compared with the primary T-cell response, the secondary T-cell response was faster but weaker, reaching its peak on day 5 rather than on day 15. Most clones expanded after primary vaccination were re-detected after the booster (approximately 95% of CD4 and approximately 85% of CD8), suggesting broad memory maintenance. The study included only a couple of donors, which limits how far the findings can be generalized. A small share of clonotypes occurred in both CD4 and CD8 compartments, likely arising from convergent recombination. In the sorted memory subsets on day 0, nearly all vaccine-responding clonotypes were below the level of detection.

Deletion took 4 bases off V and 12 bases off J, with a span of 16 bases between the germline ends. The germline V gene sets CDR1 to MNHNS and CDR2 to SASEGT. The CDR3 runs 13 residues from the cysteine to the phenylalanine. Solely the CDR3 DNA is kept, with 39 bases framed from the first base. The chain joins TRBV6-1 to TRBJ2-1; no D gene is confidently identified. The clonotype originates from a man aged 18 to 29 who received the YFV17D yellow fever vaccine. Material: PBMCs, either bulk or a sorted T-cell subset (CD4+, CD8+, memory, or dextramer-sorted; not recorded which), obtained on the day of the yellow fever booster vaccination. At the DNA level, the sequence is TGTGCCAGCAGTGTCGAGGAACAGACGGGGCAGTTCTTC. This yields the protein CASSVEEQTGQFF.